This T cell receptor beta chain was retrieved from a study of T-cell memory formation after mild COVID-19. General study results and limits: CD4/CD8 balance characterized clones contracting day 15 to 85, and CD4+ skew characterized later expanders.

This clonotype was counted between two and nine times. As yet, its antigen is unknown. TCRdb processed the 5' RACE reads anew with MiXCR; each CDR3 protein has one entry. The data show roughly 260,000 distinct CDR3 sequences, with about a sixth seen just once and 3.5% held by the top ten. The germline V gene encodes CDR1 LGHNA and CDR2 YSLEER. CDR3 length equals 14 residues. The V end was cut by 3 bases, the J end by 2 bases, with 9 bases between. The sample taken for sequencing was PBMCs or a T cell subset sorted from them (not recorded which). This TCR was sampled from a young man who had mild COVID-19 (a few samples of this study predate the infection). Cell type and time point are not known. The J gene is TRBJ2-3, the V gene TRBV4-3, with a weak D call TRBD1 (5 bases). The CDR3 region is CASSHPDTTDTQYF. The CDR3 region has the DNA TGCGCCAGCAGCCACCCGGACACCACAGATACGCAGTATTTT.